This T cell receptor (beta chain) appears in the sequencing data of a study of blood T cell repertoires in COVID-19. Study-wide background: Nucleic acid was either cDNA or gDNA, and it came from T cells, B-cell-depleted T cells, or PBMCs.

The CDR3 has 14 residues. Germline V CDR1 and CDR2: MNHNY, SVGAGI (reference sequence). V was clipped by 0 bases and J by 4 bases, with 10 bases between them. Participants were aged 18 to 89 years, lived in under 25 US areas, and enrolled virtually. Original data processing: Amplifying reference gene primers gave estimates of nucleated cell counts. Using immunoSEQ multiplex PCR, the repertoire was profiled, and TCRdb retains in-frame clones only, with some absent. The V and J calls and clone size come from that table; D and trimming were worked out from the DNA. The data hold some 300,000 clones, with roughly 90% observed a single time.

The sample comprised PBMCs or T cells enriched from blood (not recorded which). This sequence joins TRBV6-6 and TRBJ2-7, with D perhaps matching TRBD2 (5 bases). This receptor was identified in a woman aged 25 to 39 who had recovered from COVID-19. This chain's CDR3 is CASSYSEGAYEQYF. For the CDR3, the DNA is TGTGCCAGCAGTTACTCCGAGGGAGCGTACGAGCAGTACTTC.